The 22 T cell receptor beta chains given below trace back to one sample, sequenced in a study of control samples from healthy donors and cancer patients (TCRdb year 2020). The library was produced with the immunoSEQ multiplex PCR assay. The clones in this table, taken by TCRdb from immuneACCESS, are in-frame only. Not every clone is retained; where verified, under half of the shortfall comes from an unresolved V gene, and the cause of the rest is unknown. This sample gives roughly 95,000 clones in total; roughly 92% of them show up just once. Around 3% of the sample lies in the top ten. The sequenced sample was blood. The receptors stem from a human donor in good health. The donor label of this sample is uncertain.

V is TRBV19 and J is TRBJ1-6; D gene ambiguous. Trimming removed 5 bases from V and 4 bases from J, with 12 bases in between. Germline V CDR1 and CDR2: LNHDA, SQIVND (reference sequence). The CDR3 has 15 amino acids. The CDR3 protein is CASSLADNYNSPLHF. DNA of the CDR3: TGTGCCAGTAGTCTCGCGGATAATTATAATTCACCCCTCCACTTT.

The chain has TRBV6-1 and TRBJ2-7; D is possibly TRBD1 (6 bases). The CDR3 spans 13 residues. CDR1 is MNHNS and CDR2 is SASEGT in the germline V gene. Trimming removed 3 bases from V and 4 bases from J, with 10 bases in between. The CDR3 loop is CASSDQQGYEQYV. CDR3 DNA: TGTGCCAGCAGTGACCAACAGGGTTACGAGCAGTACGTC.

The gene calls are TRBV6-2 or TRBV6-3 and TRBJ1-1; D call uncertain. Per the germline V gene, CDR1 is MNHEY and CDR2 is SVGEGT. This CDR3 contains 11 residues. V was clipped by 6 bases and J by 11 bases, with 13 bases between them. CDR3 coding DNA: TGTGCCAGCAGCGTCAATGGGAAGGCTTTCTTT. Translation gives CASSVNGKAFF.

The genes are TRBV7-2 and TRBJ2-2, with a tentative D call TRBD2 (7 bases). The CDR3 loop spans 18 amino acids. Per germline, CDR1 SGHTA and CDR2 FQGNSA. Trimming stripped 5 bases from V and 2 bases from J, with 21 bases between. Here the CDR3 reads CASSQLTGLAVNTGELFF. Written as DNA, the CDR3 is TGTGCCAGCAGCCAACTAACAGGGCTAGCGGTTAACACCGGGGAGCTGTTTTTT.

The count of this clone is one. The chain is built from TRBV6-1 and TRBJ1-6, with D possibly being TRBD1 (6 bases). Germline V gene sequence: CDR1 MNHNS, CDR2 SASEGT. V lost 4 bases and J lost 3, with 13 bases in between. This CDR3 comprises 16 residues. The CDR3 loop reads CASSALGQIYNSPLHF. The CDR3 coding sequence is TGTGCCAGCAGTGCCTTAGGACAGATCTATAATTCACCCCTCCACTTT.

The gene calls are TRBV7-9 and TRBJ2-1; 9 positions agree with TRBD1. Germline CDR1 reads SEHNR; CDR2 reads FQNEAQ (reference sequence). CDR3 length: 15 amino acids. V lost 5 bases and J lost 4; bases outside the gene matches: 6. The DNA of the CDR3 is TGTGCCAGCAGCCCGGACAGGGGACGTTACAATGAGCAGTTCTTC. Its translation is CASSPDRGRYNEQFF.

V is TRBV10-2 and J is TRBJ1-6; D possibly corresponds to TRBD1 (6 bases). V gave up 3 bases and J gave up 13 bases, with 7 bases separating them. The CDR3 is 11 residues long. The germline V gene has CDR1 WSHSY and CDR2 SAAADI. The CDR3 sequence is CASSDGGPLHF. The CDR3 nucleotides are TGCGCCAGCAGTGATGGGGGCCCCCTCCACTTT.

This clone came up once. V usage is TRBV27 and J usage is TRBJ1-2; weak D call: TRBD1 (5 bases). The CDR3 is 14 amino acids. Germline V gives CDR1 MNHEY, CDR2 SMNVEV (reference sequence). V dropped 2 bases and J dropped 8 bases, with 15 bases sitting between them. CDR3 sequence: CASSLSRARGGYTF. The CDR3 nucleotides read TGTGCCAGCAGTTTAAGCAGGGCACGGGGGGGCTACACCTTC.

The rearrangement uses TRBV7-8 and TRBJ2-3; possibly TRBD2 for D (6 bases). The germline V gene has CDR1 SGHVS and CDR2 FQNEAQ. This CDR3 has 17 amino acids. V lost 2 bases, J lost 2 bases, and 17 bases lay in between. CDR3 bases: TGTGCCAGCAGCTTACTCACTAGCTGGGTGGACACAGATACGCAGTATTTT. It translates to CASSLLTSWVDTDTQYF.

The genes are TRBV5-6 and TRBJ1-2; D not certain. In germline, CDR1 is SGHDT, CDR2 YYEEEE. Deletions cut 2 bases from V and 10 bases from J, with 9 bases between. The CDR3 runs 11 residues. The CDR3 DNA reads TGTGCCAGCAGCTTTTTGATGGACTACACCTTC. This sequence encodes CASSFLMDYTF.

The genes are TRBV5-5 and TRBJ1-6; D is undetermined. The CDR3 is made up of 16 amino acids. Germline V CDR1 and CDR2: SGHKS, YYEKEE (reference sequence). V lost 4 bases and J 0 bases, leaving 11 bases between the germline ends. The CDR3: CASSPGINSYNSPLHF. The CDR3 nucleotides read TGTGCCAGCAGCCCGGGGATTAACTCCTATAATTCACCCCTCCACTTT.

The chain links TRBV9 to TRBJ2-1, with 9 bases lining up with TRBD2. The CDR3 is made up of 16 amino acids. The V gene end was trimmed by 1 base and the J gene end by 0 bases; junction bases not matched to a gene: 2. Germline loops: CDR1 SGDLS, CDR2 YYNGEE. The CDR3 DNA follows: TGTGCCAGCAGCGTACTAGCGGGGAGCTCCTACAATGAGCAGTTCTTC. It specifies CASSVLAGSSYNEQFF.

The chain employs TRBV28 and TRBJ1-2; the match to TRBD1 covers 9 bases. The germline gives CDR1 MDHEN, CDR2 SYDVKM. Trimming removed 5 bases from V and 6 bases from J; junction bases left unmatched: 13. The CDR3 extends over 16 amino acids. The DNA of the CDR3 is TGTGCCAGCAGTGTAGCATTTGGACAGGGGCCCGATGGCTACACCTTC. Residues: CASSVAFGQGPDGYTF.

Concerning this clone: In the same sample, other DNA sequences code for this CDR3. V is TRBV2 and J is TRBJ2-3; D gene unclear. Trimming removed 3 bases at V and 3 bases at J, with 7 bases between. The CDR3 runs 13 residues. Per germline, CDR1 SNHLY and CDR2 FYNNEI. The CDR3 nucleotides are TGTGCCAGCAGTGATTCCGGGACAGATACGCAGTATTTT. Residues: CASSDSGTDTQYF.

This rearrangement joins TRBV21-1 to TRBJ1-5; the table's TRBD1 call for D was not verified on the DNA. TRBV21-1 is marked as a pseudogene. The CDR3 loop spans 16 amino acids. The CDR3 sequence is CAWAGTGTRCHQPQHF. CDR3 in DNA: TGTGCTTGGGCCGGAACAGGGACGAGGTGTCATCAGCCCCAGCATTTT.

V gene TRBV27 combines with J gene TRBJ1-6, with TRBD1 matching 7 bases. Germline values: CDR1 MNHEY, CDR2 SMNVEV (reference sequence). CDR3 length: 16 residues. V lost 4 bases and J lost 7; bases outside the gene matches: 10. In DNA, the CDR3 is TGTGCCAGCAGTTCAGGGGGTAGTGAGAGGAATTCACCCCTCCACTTT. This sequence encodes CASSSGGSERNSPLHF.

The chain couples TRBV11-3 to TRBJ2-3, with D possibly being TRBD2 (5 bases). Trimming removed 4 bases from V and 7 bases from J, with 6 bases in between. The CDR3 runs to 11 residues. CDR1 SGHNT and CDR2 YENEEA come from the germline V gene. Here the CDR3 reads CASSSGNTQYF. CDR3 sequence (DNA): TGTGCCAGCAGCTCCGGGAATACGCAGTATTTT.

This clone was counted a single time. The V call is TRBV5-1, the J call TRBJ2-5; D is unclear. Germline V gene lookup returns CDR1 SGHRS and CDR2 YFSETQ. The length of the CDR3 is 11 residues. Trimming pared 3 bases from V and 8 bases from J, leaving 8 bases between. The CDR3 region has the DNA TGCGCCAGCAGCTCCTCAGACACCCAGTACTTC. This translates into CASSSSDTQYF.

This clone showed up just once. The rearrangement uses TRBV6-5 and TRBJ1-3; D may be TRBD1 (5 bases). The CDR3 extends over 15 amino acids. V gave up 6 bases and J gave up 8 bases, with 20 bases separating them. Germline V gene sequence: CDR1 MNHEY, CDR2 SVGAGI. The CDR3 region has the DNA TGTGCCAGCAGGCCACAGAAGCGGGGGGAAGACACCATATATTTT. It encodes CASRPQKRGEDTIYF.

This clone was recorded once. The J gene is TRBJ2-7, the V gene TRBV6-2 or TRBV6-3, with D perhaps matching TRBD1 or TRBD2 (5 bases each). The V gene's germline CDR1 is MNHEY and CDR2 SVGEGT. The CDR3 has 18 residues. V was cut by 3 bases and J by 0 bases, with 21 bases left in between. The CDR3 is CASSYPPLGTVSSYEQYF. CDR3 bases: TGTGCCAGCAGTTATCCGCCGCTGGGGACCGTAAGCTCCTACGAGCAGTACTTC.

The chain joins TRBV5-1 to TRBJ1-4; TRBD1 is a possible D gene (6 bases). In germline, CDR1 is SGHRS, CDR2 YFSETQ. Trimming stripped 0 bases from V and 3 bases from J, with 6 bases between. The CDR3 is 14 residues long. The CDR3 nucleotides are TGCGCCAGCAGCTTGGGACAGGCTAATGAAAAACTGTTTTTT. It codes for CASSLGQANEKLFF.

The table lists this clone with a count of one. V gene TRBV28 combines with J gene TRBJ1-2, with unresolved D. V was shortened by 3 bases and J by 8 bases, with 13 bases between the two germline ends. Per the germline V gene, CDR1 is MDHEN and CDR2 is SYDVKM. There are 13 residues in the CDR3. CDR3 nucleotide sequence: TGTGCCAGCAGTTTCGGACGCTCGGGGGGCTACACCTTC. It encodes CASSFGRSGGYTF.